Below, 5 T cell receptor beta chains from the same sample are listed, as sequenced in a study of brain metastases from non-small cell lung cancer. Profiled with immunoSEQ multiplex PCR; TCRdb holds only in-frame clones, not every one. The repertoire consists of some 2,000 clones, with 91% occurring once and the leading ten covering about 3.5%. Sequencing used primary lung tumor tissue. These receptors originate from a donor aged 40 or over with non-small cell lung cancer.

Remarks on this clone: A much larger clone is a single base away; this may be a read error. Other DNA sequences from this sample encode an identical CDR3 as well. The J gene is TRBJ2-1, the V gene TRBV18, with a tentative D call TRBD1 (5 bases). This CDR3 is 15 amino acids long. In germline, CDR1 is KGHSH, CDR2 LQKENI. V was cut by 6 bases and J by 7 bases, with 19 bases left in between. CDR3 in DNA: TGTGCCAGCTCTCGACAAGGGGCAGCGTTTAATGAGCAGTTCTTC. Protein sequence: CASSRQGAAFNEQFF.

The table lists this clone with a count of one. V usage is TRBV18 and J usage is TRBJ2-1, with D possibly being TRBD2 (6 bases). Trimming removed 6 bases from V and 9 bases from J, with 15 bases in between. Germline assignment: CDR1 KGHSH and CDR2 LQKENI. This CDR3 spans 13 amino acids. Here the CDR3 reads CASSLLALSEQFF. For the CDR3, the DNA is TGTGCCAGCTCCCTACTAGCTTTGAGTGAGCAGTTCTTC.

J is TRBJ2-1 and V is TRBV10-1; 8 nucleotides line up with TRBD2. The CDR3 spans 14 residues. Germline CDR1 and CDR2: WNHNN and SYGVQD (reference sequence). After removal of 8 bases from V and 8 bases from J, the junction contained 11 bases not matched to a gene. The CDR3 spells CASARTSLRDEQFF. CDR3 DNA sequence: TGCGCCAGCGCTAGGACTAGCCTTCGCGATGAGCAGTTCTTC.

This rearrangement joins TRBV5-5 to TRBJ2-3, with D maybe TRBD2 (6 bases). Germline CDR1 reads SGHKS; CDR2 reads YYEKEE (reference sequence). This CDR3 has 16 residues. The V gene lost 2 bases and the J gene lost 0 bases, with 13 bases spanning the gap. CDR3 in DNA: TGTGCCAGCAGCTTTCTAGCGACTCCTAGCACAGATACGCAGTATTTT. Translating it yields CASSFLATPSTDTQYF.

The chain carries TRBV6-5 and TRBJ2-3, with D maybe TRBD1 (6 bases). Germline V lookup: CDR1 MNHEY, CDR2 SVGAGI. The V end lost 7 bases, the J end lost 7 bases, and 15 bases lay between the germline ends. CDR3 length: 13 amino acids. The CDR3 reads CASTTGQWNTQYF. The CDR3, as DNA: TGTGCCAGCACCACAGGGCAGTGGAATACGCAGTATTTT.